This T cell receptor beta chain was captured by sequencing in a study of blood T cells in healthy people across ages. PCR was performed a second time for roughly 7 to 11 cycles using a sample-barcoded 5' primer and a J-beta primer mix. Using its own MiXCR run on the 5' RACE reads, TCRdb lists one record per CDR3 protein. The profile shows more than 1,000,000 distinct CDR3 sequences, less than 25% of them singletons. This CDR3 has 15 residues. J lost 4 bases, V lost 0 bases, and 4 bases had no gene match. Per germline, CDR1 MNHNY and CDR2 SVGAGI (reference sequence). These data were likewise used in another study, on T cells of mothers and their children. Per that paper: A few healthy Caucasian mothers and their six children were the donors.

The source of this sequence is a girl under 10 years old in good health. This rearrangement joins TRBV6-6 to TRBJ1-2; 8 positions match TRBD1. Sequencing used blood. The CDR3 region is CASSYSTTGVYGYTF. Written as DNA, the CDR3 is TGTGCCAGCAGTTACTCGACGACAGGGGTCTATGGCTACACCTTC.